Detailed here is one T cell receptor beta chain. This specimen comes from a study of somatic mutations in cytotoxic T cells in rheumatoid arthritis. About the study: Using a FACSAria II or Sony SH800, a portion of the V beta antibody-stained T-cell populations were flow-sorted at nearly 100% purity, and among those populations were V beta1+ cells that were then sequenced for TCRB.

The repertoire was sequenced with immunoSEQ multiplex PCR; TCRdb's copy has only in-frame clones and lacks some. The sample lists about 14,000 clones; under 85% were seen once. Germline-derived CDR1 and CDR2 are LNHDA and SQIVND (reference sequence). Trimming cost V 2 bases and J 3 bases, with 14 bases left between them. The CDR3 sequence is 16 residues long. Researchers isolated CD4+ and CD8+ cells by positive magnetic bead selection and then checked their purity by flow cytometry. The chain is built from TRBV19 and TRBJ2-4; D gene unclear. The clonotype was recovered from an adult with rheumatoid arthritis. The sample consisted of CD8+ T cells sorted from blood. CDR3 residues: CASSILPAMGKNIQYF. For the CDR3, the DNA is TGTGCCAGTAGTATACTCCCGGCAATGGGCAAAAACATTCAGTACTTC.